One TCR beta chain is described in this entry. Its target is not known. These data belong to a study of PD-1 blockade in classical Hodgkin lymphoma. The method was immunoSEQ multiplex PCR; TCRdb's version includes in-frame clones alone and lacks a portion of them. This table has 11,000 to 15,000 clones, over 65% appearing once. There was relapse after autologous stem cell transplantation in every patient, and there was variation in brentuximab vedotin exposure. Per germline, CDR1 MNHEY and CDR2 SMNVEV (reference sequence). The ends were cut back, 5 bases at V and 5 bases at J, with 13 bases in the middle. This CDR3 region has 13 residues. Study-wide results and limits: Complete responders possessed baseline diversity comparable to newly diagnosed patients. Reported baseline diversity: healthy donors highest, relapsed/refractory patients lowest.

The sequencing here drew on peripheral blood mononuclear cells (PBMCs), taken at baseline. The clonotype was recovered from a human donor with classical Hodgkin lymphoma. The chain recombines TRBV27 with TRBJ2-7, with a possible D match to TRBD2 (6 bases). CDR3 residues: CASSPGGVHEQYF. CDR3 nucleotides: TGTGCCAGCAGTCCCGGGGGTGTCCACGAGCAGTACTTC.